This T cell receptor beta chain was profiled in a study of blood T cell repertoires in COVID-19. Study details: Material from acute and convalescent COVID-19 was sourced from the United States, Italy and Spain.

Study processing details: For nucleated cells, counts were estimated from reference gene primer amplification. Clones were read by immunoSEQ multiplex PCR, and TCRdb kept only the in-frame ones, dropping some. That table is the source of V, J and clone size, and D and trimming were worked out from the DNA. The sample records more than 200,000 clones, about 84% being singletons. This clone was found a few times. Everyone who took part was roughly 18 to 89 years old, and they came from 20 to 25 US areas. Germline CDR1 is SGHTS and CDR2 is YDEGEE. The CDR3 totals 15 residues. J gave up 10 bases and V 6 bases, and 18 bases lay outside the gene matches.

Sequenced sample: PBMCs or T cells enriched from blood (not recorded which). The chain joins TRBV5-8 to TRBJ1-1; 7 bases align to TRBD1. This receptor was obtained from a woman between 35 and 50 years old with acute COVID-19. In DNA form, the CDR3 reads TGTGCCAGCACCTGGAGGGGGCGCAGATCTCAAGTAGCTTTCTTT. This encodes CASTWRGRRSQVAFF.